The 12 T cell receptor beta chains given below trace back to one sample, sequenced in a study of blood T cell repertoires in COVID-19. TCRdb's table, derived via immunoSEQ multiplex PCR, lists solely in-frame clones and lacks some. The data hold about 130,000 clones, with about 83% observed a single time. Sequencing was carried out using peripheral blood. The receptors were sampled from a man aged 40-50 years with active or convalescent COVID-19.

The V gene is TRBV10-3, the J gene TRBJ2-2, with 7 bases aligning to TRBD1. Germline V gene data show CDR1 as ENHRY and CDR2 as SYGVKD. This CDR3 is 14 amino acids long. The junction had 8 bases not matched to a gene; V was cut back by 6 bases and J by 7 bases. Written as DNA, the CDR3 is TGTGCCATCAGCGACCGAGGACAGGTCGGGGAGCTGTTTTTT. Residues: CAISDRGQVGELFF.

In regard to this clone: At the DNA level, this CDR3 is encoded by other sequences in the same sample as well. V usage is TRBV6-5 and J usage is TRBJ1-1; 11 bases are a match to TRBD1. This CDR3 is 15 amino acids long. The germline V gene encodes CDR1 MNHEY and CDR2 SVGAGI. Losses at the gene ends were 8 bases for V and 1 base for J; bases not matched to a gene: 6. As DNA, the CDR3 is TGTGCCAGCCGGACAGGGGGCCTAGGGAACACTGAAGCTTTCTTT. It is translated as CASRTGGLGNTEAFF.

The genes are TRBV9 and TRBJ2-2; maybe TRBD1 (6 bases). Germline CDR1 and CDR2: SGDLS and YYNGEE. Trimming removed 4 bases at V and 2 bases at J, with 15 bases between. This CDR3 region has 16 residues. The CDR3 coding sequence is TGTGCCAGCAGCATGGCCGGGACAACCAACACCGGGGAGCTGTTTTTT. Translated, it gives CASSMAGTTNTGELFF.

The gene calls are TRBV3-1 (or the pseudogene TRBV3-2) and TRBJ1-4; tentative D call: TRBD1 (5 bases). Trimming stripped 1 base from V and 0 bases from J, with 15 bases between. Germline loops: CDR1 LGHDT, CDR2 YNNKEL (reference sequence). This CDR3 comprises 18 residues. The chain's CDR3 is CASSQGAGSPTTNEKLFF. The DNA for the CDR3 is TGTGCCAGCAGCCAAGGGGCAGGGTCCCCTACAACTAATGAAAAACTGTTTTTT.

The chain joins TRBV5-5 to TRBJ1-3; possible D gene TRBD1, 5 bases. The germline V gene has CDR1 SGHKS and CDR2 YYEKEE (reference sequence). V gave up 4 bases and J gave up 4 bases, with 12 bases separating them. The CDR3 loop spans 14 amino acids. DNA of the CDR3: TGTGCCAGCAGCAGCCAGGGCTCCGGAAACACCATATATTTT. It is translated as CASSSQGSGNTIYF.

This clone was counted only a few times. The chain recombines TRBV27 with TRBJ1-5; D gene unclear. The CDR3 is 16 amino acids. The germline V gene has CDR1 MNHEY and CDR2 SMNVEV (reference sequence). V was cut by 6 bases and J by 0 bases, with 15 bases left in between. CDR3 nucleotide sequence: TGTGCCAGCAGACGTACGGTGGGCTATAGCAATCAGCCCCAGCATTTT. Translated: CASRRTVGYSNQPQHF.

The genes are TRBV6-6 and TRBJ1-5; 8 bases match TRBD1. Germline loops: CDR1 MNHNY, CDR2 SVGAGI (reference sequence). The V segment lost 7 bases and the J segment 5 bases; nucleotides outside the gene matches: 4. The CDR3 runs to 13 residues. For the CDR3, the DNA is TGTGCCAGCACCCGGACAGGGTATCAGCCCCAGCATTTT. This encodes CASTRTGYQPQHF.

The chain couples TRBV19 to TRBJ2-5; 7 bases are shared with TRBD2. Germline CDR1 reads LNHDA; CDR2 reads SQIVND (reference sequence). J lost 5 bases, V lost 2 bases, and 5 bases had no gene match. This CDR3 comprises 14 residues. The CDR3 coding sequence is TGTGCCAGTAGTATAACTAGCGTTGTGGAGACCCAGTACTTC. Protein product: CASSITSVVETQYF.

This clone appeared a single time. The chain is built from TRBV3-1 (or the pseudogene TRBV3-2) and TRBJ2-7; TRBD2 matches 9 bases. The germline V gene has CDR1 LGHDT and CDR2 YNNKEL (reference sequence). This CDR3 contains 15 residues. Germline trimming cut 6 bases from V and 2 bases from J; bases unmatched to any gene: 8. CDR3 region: CASRGSGGYPYEQYF. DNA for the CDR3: TGTGCCAGCAGGGGTAGCGGGGGTTACCCCTACGAGCAGTACTTC.

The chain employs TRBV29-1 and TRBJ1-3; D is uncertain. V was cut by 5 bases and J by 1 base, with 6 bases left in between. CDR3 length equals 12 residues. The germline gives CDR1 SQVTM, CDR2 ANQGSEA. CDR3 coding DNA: TGCAGCGTTCAGAGGTCTGGAAACACCATATATTTT. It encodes CSVQRSGNTIYF.

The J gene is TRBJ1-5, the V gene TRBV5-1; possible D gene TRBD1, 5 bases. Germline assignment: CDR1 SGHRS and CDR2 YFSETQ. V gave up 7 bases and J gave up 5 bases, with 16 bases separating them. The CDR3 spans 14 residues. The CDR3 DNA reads TGCGCCAGCGGACTGGGGGGGAAGGATCAGCCCCAGCATTTT. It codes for CASGLGGKDQPQHF.

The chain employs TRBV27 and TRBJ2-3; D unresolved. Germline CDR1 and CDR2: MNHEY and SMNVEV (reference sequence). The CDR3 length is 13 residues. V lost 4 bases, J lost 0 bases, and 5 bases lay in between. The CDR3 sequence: CASSYISTDTQYF. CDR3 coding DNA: TGTGCCAGCAGTTACATTAGCACAGATACGCAGTATTTT.